This T cell receptor (beta chain) was retrieved from a study of regulatory T cells in long-lasting Graves disease. The CDR3 runs 11 residues. The V gene's germline CDR1 is GTSNPN and CDR2 SVGIG (reference sequence). With 7 bases removed from V and 7 bases from J, the gap between germline ends came to 11 bases. The time point here: newly diagnosed GD, antithyroid drugs for less than 3 months. Extracted PBMC RNA gave rise to the TCR library. Approximately 10-milliliter peripheral blood samples went into EDTA tubes. To make TCR beta libraries, researchers used iRepertoire HTBI primers and Arm-PCR of CDR3 regions. TCRdb re-called the multiplex PCR reads with MiXCR, one entry per CDR3 protein. Of 400,000 to 500,000 distinct CDR3 sequences detected, about 15% appear once; the ten largest clones hold approximately 16%. The sample holds many counts of this clonotype. These records were also assigned to another study, of T cells in Graves' hyperthyroidism and ophthalmopathy. This second report adds: Most thyroid-expanded clonotypes above 0.001 were also found in blood.

The chain carries TRBV30 and TRBJ2-1; D remains ambiguous. The receptor was isolated from a woman aged 30 to 39 with Graves disease. The sequenced sample was peripheral blood mononuclear cells (PBMCs), obtained at new diagnosis, from a patient treated with antithyroid drugs. CDR3 in amino acids: CASYIGNEQFF. CDR3 in DNA: TGTGCCTCATACATAGGGAATGAGCAGTTCTTC. The variable domain in full, completed from reference TRBV30 and TRBJ2-1, reads SQTIHQWPATLVQPVGSPLSLECTVEGTSNPNLYWYRQAAGRGLQLLFYSVGIGQISSEVPQNLSASRPQDRQFILSSKKLLLSDSGFYLCASYIGNEQFFGPGTRLTVL.